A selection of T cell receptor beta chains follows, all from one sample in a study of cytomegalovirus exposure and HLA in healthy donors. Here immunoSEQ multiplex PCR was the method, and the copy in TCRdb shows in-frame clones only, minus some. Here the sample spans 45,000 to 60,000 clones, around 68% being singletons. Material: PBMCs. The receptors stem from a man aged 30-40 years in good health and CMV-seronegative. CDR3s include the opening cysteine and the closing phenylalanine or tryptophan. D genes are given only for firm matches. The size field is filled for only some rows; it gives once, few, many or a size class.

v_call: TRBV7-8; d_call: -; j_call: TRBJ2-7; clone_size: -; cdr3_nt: TGTGCCAGCAGCCGTAACTACGAGCAGTACTTC; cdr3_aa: CASSRNYEQYF
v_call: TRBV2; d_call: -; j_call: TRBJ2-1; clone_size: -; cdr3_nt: TGTGCCAGCAGTGATTCTTATGGAGGGGATGAGCAGTTCTTC; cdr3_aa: CASSDSYGGDEQFF
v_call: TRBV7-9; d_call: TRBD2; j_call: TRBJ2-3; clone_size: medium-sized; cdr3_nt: TGTGCCAGCAGCGCAGCTAGCGGGAGGGACACAGATACGCAGTATTTT; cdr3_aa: CASSAASGRDTDTQYF
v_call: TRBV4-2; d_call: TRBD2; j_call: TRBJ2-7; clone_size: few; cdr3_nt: TGTGCCAGCAGCCCTAGCGGGCCAGCCTACGAGCAGTACTTC; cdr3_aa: CASSPSGPAYEQYF
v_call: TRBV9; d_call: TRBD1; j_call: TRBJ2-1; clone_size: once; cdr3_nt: TGTGCCAGCAGCAGATCCCCGGGACAGGGGGACGATGAGCAGTTCTTC; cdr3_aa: CASSRSPGQGDDEQFF
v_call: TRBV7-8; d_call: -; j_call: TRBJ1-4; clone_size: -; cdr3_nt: TGTGCCAGCAGCTCCCCCGTGGGGCGAAAGGAAAAACTGTTTTTT; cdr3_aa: CASSSPVGRKEKLFF
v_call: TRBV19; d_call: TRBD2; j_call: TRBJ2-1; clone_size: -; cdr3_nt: TGTGCCAGTAGTATCGGGCTAGCGGCTCCCAATGAGCAGTTCTTC; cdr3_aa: CASSIGLAAPNEQFF
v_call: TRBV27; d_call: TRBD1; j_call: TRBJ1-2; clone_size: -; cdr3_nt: TGTGCCAGCAGTTCGCGGACAGGGAAAAGTTCACGGGGCTATGGCTACACCTTC; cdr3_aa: CASSSRTGKSSRGYGYTF
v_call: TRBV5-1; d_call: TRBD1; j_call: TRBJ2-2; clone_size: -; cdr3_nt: TGCGCCAGCAGCTCCCAGGGGGCAGGCACCGGGGAGCTGTTTTTT; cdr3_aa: CASSSQGAGTGELFF
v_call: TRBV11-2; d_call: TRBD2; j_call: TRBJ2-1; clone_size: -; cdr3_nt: TGTGCCAGCAGCTTAGTAGGGACTAGTATCGATGAGCAGTTCTTC; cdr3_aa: CASSLVGTSIDEQFF
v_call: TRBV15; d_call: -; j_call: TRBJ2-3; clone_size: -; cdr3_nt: TGTGCCACCAGCAGAGTGGACACTCGCACAGATACGCAGTATTTT; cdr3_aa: CATSRVDTRTDTQYF
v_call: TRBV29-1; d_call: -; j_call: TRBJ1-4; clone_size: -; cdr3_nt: TGCAGCGTTGAAGGGTCGGGAACTAATGAAAAACTGTTTTTT; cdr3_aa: CSVEGSGTNEKLFF
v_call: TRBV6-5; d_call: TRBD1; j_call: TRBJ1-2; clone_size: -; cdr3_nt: TGTGCCAGCAGCCGGGGAGGACAGGGGGCAAGTGGCTACACCTTC; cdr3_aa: CASSRGGQGASGYTF
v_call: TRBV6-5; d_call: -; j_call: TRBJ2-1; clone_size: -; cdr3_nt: TGTGCCAGCAGTCCGGACATCTACAATGAGCAGTTCTTC; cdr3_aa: CASSPDIYNEQFF
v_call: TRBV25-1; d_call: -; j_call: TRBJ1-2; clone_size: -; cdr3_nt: TGTGCCAGTTATGACAAACACTATGGCTACACCTTC; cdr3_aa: CASYDKHYGYTF
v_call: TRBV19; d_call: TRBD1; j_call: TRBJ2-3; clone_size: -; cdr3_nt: TGTGCCAGTAGAAGGGACAGGGAGGCGCTCACAGATACGCAGTATTTT; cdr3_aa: CASRRDREALTDTQYF
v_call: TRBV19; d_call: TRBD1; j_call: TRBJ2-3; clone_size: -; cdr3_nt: TGTGCCAGTAGTAACTATTTGGGGACAGGGGCTGGAGATACGCAGTATTTT; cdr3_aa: CASSNYLGTGAGDTQYF
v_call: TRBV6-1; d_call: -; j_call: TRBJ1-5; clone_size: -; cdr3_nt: TGTGCCAGCAGTGACCTCCGTACAGGGTTAGGTCAGCCCCAGCATTTT; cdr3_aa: CASSDLRTGLGQPQHF
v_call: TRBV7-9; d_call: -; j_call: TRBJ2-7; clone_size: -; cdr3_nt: TGTGCCAGCAGCCATTCCTACGAGCAGTACTTC; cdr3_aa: CASSHSYEQYF
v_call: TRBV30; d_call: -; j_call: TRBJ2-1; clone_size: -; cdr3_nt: TGTGCCTGGAGTCTCCGCAATGAGCAGTTCTTC; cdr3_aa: CAWSLRNEQFF
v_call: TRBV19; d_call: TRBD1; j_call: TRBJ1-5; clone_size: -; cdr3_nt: TGTGCCAGTAGTCAAAAAAGGACAGGGAAGAGCAATCAGCCCCAGCATTTT; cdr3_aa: CASSQKRTGKSNQPQHF
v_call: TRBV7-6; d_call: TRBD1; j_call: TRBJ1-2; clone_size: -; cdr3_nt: TGTGCCAGCAGCCCGATCGGACAGGGACGTGGCTACACCTTC; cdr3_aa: CASSPIGQGRGYTF
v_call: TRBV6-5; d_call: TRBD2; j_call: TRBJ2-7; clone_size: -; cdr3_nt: TGTGCCAGCAGTTACTCGCCCGGGACTAGTCCCTCCGAGCAGTACTTC; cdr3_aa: CASSYSPGTSPSEQYF
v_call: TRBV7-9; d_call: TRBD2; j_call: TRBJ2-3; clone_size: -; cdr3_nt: TGTGCCAGCAGCCCGATAGCGGGATTCACAGATACGCAGTATTTT; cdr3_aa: CASSPIAGFTDTQYF
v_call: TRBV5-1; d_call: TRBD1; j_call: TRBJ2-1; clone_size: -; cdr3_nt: TGCGCCAGCAGCCGACAGGGATTGTCCTACAATGAGCAGTTCTTC; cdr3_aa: CASSRQGLSYNEQFF
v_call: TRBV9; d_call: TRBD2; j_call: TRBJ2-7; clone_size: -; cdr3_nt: TGTGCCAGCAGCGTAGGGTCGGGCCGGGAGGACGAGCAGTACTTC; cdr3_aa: CASSVGSGREDEQYF
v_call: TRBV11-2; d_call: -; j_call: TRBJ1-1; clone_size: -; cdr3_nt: TGTGCCAGCAGCTTAACACTGAACACTGAAGCTTTCTTT; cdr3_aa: CASSLTLNTEAFF
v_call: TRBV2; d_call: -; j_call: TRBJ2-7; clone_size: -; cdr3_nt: TGTGCCAGCAGTGTCGGAGAATTCTACGAGCAGTACTTC; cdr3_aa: CASSVGEFYEQYF
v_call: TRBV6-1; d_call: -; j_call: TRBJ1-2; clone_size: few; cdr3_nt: TGTGCCAGCAGTGAATGGGTAACGGGATCACCAGATAACTATGGCTACACCTTC; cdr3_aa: CASSEWVTGSPDNYGYTF
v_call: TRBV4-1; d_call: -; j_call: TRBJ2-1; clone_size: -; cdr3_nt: TGCGCCAGCAGCGCGCGAAGCGGGTTAGACTCCTACAATGAGCAGTTCTTC; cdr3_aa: CASSARSGLDSYNEQFF
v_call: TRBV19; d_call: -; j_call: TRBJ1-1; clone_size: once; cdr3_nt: TGTGCCAGTAGTATAGGGTCCGAGTTGAACACTGAAGCTTTCTTT; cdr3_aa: CASSIGSELNTEAFF
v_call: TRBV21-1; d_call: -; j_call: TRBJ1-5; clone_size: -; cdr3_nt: TGTGCCAGCAGCAAAGTAGCCCGGACAGGGGGCAATCAGCCCCAGCATTTT; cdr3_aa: CASSKVARTGGNQPQHF
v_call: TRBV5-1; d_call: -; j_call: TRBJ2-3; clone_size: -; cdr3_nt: TGCGCCAGCAGCTTGAGGACGGACTTAAGCACAGATACGCAGTATTTT; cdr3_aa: CASSLRTDLSTDTQYF
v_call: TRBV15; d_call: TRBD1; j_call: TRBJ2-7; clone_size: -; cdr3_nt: TGTGCCACCAGCAGAGATTCATGGGACAGGAGCTCCTACGAGCAGTACTTC; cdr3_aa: CATSRDSWDRSSYEQYF
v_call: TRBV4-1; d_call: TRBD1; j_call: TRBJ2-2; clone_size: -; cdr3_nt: TGCGCCAGCAGCCCGACAGGGGCCGTCACCGGGGAGCTGTTTTTT; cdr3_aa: CASSPTGAVTGELFF
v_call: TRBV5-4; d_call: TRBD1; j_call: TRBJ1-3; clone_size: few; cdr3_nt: TGTGCCAGCAGCTTGGTTAGGGGGCGACGTGGAAACACCATATATTTT; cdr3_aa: CASSLVRGRRGNTIYF
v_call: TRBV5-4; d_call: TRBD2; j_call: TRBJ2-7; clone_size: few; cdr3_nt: TGTGCCAGCAGCTTGTACGGGGGAGGGTGGATAGAGCAGTACTTC; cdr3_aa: CASSLYGGGWIEQYF
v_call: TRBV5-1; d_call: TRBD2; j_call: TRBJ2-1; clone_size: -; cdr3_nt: TGCGCCAGCAGCTCCCTAGCGGGAGTTGGGAGTGAGCAGTTCTTC; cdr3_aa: CASSSLAGVGSEQFF
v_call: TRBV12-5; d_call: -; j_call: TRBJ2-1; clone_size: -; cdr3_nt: TGTGCTAGTGGCGCGGAGTTTAATGAGCAGTTCTTC; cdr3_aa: CASGAEFNEQFF
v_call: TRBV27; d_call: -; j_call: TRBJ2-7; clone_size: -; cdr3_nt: TGTGCCAGCGCGGTTGGGGAGTGGTACGAGCAGTACTTC; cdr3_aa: CASAVGEWYEQYF
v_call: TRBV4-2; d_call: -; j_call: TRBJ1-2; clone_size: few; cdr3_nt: TGTGCCAGCAGCCAGGGGGGGAATAACTATGGCTACACCTTC; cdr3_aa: CASSQGGNNYGYTF
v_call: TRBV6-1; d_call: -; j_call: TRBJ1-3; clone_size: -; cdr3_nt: TGTGCCAGCAGTGTTCAGGACTCTGGAAACACCATATATTTT; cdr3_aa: CASSVQDSGNTIYF
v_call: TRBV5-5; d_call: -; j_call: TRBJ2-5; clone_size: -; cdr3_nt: TGTGCCAGCAGCTTGGCAACGGGTAAAGAGACCCAGTACTTC; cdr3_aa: CASSLATGKETQYF
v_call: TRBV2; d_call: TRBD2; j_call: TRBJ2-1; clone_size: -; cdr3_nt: TGTGCCAGCAGTGGTGATAGCGGGGGCTACAATGAGCAGTTCTTC; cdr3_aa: CASSGDSGGYNEQFF
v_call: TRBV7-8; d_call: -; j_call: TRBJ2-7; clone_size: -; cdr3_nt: TGTGCCAGCAGCTTCTCCAGGGAATACGAGCAGTACTTC; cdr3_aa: CASSFSREYEQYF
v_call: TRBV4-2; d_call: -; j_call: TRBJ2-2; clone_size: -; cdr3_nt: TGTGCCAGCAGCCAAGATGAGTGGCGGGGAAACACCGGGGAGCTGTTTTTT; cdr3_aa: CASSQDEWRGNTGELFF
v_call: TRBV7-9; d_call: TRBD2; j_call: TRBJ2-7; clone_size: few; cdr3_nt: TGTGCCAGCAGTGATCAGCGGAGCGGGATCCTGTCCTACGAGCAGTACTTC; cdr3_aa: CASSDQRSGILSYEQYF
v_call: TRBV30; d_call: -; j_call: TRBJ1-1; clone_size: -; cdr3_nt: TGTGCCTGGAGTGACGGTCAGAACACTGAAGCTTTCTTT; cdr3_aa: CAWSDGQNTEAFF
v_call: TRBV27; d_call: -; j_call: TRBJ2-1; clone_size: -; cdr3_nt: TGTGCCAGCAGTTTATCCCCATGGACAGACCGGGATTACAATGAGCAGTTCTTC; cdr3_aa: CASSLSPWTDRDYNEQFF
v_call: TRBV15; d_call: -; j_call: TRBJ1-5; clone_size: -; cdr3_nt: TGTGCCACCAGCAGAGAGCAGTACAATCAGCCCCAGCATTTT; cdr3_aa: CATSREQYNQPQHF
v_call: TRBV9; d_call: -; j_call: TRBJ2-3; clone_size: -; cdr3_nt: TGTGCCAGCACCACCCGAGCCACAGATACGCAGTATTTT; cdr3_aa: CASTTRATDTQYF
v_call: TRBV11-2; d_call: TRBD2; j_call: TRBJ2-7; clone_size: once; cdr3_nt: TGTGCCAGCAGCTTAGATCTGCGGGAGGGTAACGAGCAGTACTTC; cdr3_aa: CASSLDLREGNEQYF
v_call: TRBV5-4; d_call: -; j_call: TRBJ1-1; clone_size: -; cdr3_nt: TGTGCCAGCAGCTCCCGACAGGAGATTGAAGCTTTCTTT; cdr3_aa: CASSSRQEIEAFF
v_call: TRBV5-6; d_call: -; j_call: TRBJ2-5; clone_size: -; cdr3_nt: TGTGCCAGCAGCTTCGAAGAGACCCAGTACTTC; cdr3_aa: CASSFEETQYF
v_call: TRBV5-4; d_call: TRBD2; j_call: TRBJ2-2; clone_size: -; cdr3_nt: TGTGCCAGCAGTCTCAGCGGGAGTAGCTCCGGGGAGCTGTTTTTT; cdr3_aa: CASSLSGSSSGELFF
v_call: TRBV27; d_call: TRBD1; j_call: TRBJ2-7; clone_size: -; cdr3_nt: TGTGCCAGCAGTCCGGGGACAGGGCGCTTTTACGAGCAGTACTTC; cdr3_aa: CASSPGTGRFYEQYF
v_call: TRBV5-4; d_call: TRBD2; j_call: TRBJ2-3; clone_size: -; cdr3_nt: TGTGCCAGCAGCGCCTCCTTCGGGACTAGCGGTACAGATACGCAGTATTTT; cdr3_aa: CASSASFGTSGTDTQYF
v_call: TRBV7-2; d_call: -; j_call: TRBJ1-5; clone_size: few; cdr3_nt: TGTGCCAGCAGCTTCCCGGGTTCGGCTCAGCCCCAGCATTTT; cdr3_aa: CASSFPGSAQPQHF